The text below deals with one T cell receptor beta chain. The antigen remains undetermined. TCRdb re-called the RT-PCR reads through MiXCR, storing one row per CDR3 protein. The profile covers a few hundred thousand distinct CDR3 sequences, with 14% appearing a single time and over 8.5% taken by the ten largest. This sample was taken from a study of response to subunit inactivated influenza vaccine. Whole-study findings and limits: That few new T cells are recruited by each seasonal influenza vaccination was the authors' suggestion.

Germline trimming cut 3 bases from V and 10 bases from J; bases unmatched to any gene: 12. Germline V gene sequence: CDR1 DFQATT, CDR2 SNEGSKA (reference sequence). The CDR3 is 15 amino acids. Sequencing used PBMCs from blood, obtained about 11 days after vaccination. This clonotype was sampled from a man in his forties or fifties who received an inactivated influenza vaccine. This chain links TRBV20-1 with TRBJ2-1; 10 nucleotides agree with TRBD2. CDR3: CSASPPLAGEAEQFF. CDR3 in DNA: TGCAGTGCTAGCCCCCCTCTAGCGGGAGAAGCCGAGCAGTTCTTC.